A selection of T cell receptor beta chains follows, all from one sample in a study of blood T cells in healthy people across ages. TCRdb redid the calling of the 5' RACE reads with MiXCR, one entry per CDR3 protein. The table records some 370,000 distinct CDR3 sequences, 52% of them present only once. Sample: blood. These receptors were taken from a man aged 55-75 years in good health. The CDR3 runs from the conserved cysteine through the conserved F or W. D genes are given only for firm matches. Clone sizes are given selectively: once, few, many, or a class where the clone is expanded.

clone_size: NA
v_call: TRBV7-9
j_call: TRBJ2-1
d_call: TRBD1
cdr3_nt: TGTGCCAGCAGCTTGACAGGGGCACCCAATGAGCAGTTCTTC
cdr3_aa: CASSLTGAPNEQFF

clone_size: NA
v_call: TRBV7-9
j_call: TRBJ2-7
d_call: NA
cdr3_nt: TGTGCCAGCAGCCTTATTGGCGGTCCCAGGGGTTCCTACGAGCAGTACTTC
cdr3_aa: CASSLIGGPRGSYEQYF

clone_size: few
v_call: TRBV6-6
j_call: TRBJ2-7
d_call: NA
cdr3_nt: TGTGCCAGCAGTTGGGCAGGGGCCTACGAGCAGTACTTC
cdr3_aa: CASSWAGAYEQYF

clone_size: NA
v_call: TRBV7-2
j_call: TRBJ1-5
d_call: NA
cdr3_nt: TGTGCCAGCAGCTTCGGGCCAAACCCGGGTCAGCCCCAGCATTTT
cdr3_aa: CASSFGPNPGQPQHF

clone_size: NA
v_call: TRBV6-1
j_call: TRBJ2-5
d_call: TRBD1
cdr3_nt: TGTGCCAGCACCCAACTTAGGACAGGGCGCGGTGTCCAAGAGACCCAGTACTTC
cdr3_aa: CASTQLRTGRGVQETQYF

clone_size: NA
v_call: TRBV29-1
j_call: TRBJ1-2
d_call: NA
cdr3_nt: TGCAGCGTTGATGCGGGGCTCGGCTACACCTTC
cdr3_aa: CSVDAGLGYTF

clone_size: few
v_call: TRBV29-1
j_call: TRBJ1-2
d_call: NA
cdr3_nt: TGCAGCGTTGGGGGGGGTACCTATGGCTACACCTTC
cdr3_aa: CSVGGGTYGYTF

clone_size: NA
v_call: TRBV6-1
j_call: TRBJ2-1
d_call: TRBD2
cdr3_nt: TGTGCCAGCAGTCGGACTAGCGGGAGCTACTCAAGGAATGAGCAGTTCTTC
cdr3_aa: CASSRTSGSYSRNEQFF

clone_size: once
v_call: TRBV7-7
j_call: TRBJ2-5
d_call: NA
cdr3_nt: TGTGCCAGCAGCTTTTCGCCGCAAGAGACCCAGTACTTC
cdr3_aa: CASSFSPQETQYF

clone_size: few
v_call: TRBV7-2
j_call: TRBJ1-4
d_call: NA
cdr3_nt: TGTGCCAGCAGCCCCCAAAGGTGGCATACTAATGAAAAACTGTTTTTT
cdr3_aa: CASSPQRWHTNEKLFF

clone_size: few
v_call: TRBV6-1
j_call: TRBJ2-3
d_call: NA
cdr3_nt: TGTGCCAGCAGTGAGGGTCAGTGGGATACGCAGTATTTT
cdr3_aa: CASSEGQWDTQYF

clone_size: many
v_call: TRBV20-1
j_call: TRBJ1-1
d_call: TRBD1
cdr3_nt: TGCAGTGCTTGGGACAGTAGGGGCACTGAAGCTTTCTTT
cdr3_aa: CSAWDSRGTEAFF

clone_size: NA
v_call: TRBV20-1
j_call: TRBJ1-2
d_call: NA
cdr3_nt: TGCAGTGCTAGATTGGGGTTCGGTGGCTACACCTTC
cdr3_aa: CSARLGFGGYTF

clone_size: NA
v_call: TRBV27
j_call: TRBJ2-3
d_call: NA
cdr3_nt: TGTGCCAGCAGTTTAGAGGGCGGTCCCACAGATACGCAGTATTTT
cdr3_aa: CASSLEGGPTDTQYF

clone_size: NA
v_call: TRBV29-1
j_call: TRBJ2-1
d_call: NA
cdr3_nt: TGCAGCGTTGTACGGACCAACACGCTAATGTTCTTC
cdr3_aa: CSVVRTNTLMFF

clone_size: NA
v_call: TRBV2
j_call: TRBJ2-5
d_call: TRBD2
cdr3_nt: TGTGCCAGCAGTGATGTCGGACTAGCGGTGTACCAAGAGACCCAGTACTTC
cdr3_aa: CASSDVGLAVYQETQYF

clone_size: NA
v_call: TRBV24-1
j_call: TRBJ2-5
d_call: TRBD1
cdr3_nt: TGTGCCACCAGTGAACGGACAGGGGATGTTATAGGGGAAGAGACCCAGTACTTC
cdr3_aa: CATSERTGDVIGEETQYF

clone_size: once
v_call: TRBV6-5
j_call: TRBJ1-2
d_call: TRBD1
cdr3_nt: TGTGCCAGCAGTTACTCCGGGACAGGGCTATCCTATGGCTACACCTTC
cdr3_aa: CASSYSGTGLSYGYTF

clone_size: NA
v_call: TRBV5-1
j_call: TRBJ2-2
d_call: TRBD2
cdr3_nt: TGCGCCAGCACTAGCGGGGGCCTCAGGAACACCGGGGAGCTGTTTTTT
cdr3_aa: CASTSGGLRNTGELFF

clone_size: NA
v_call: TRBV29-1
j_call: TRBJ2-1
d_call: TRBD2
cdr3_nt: TGCAGCGTTGCCTCGGGACTAGCGGGAGGGAACAATGAGCAGTTCTTC
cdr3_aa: CSVASGLAGGNNEQFF

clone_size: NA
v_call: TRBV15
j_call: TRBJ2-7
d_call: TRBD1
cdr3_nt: TGTGCCACCAGCGGAGGGACAGGACTCACCTACGAGCAGTACTTC
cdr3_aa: CATSGGTGLTYEQYF

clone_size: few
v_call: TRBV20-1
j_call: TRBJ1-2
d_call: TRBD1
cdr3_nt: TGCAGCTACTACAGGGGATCCAACTATGGCTACACCTTC
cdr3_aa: CSYYRGSNYGYTF

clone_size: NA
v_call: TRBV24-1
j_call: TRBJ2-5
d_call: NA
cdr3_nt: TGTGCCACCAGTGATTCCAATCAGAATGAGCAGTACTTC
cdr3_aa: CATSDSNQNEQYF

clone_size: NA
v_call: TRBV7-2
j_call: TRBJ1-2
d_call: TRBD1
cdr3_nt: TGTGCCAGCAGCTTAGCAAATCCGCGACAGGGTTATGGCTACACCTTC
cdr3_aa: CASSLANPRQGYGYTF

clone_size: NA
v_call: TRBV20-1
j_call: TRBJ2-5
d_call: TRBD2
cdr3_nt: TGCAGTGCTAGAACCCCTAGCGGGACGAAGACCCAGTACTTC
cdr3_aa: CSARTPSGTKTQYF

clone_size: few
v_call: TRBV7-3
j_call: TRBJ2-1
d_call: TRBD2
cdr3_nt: TGTGCCAGCAGCCGACTAGCTATCTTCGGTGAGCAGTTCTTC
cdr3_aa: CASSRLAIFGEQFF

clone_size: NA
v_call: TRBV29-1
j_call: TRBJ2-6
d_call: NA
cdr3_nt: TGCAGCGTTGATAAGGCGGGGGCCAACGTCCTGACTTTC
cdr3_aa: CSVDKAGANVLTF

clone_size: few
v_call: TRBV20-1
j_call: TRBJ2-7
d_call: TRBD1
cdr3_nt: TGCAGTGCTAGAGAGCGCAGGGGGCCCAACGAGCAGTACTTC
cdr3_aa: CSARERRGPNEQYF

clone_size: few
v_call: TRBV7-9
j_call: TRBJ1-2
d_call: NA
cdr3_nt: TGTGCCAGCAGCTTAGACCTCCTGGGGGGCTACACCTTC
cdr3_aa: CASSLDLLGGYTF

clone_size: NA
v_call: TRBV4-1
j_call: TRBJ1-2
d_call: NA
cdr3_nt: TGCGCCAGCAGCCAAGGGGACATTTATGGCTACACCTTC
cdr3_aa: CASSQGDIYGYTF

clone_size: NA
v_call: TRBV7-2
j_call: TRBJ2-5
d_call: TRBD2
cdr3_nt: TGTGCCAGCAAGAGACTAGCGGGAGCGCTCCAAGAGACCCAGTACTTC
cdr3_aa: CASKRLAGALQETQYF

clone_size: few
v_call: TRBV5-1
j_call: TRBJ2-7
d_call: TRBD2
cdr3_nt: TGCGCCAGCAGCCCGGACCCGGGACTACCAGAGCAGTACTTC
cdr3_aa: CASSPDPGLPEQYF

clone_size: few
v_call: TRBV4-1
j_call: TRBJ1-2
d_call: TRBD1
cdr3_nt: TGCGCCAGCAGCCAAGTTGGGGACAGGGGCTATGGCTACACCTTC
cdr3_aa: CASSQVGDRGYGYTF

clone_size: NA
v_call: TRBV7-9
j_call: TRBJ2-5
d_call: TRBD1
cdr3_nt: TGTGCCAGCAGCCCGATGGACAGGGCCAGGGAGACCCAGTACTTC
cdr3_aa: CASSPMDRARETQYF

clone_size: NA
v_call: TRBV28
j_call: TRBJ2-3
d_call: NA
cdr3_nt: TGTGCCAGCAGTTTGATTAAAGGGGGACTCAGCACAGATACGCAGTATTTT
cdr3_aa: CASSLIKGGLSTDTQYF

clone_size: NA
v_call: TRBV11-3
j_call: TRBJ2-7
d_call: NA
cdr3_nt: TGTGCCAGCAGCTTAAAATTCGGGGTCGAGCAGTACTTC
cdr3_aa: CASSLKFGVEQYF

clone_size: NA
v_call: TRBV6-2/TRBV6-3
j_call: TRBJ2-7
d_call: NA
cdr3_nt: TGTGCCACTTCGGACCCCTACGAGCAGTACTTC
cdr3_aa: CATSDPYEQYF

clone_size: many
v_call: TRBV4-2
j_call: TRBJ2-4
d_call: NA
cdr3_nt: TGTGCCAGCAGCCAAGATCCAGCGGTCAAAAACATTCAGTACTTC
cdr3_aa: CASSQDPAVKNIQYF

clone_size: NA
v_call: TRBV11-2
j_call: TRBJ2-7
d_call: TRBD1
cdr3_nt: TGTGCCAGCAGTCAAAGGGGGACAGGGACCTCTCGGTACGAGCAGTACTTC
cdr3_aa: CASSQRGTGTSRYEQYF

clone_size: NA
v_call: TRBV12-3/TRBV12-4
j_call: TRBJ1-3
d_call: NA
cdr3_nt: TGTGCCAGCAGTTCGGTCAAGGGAGCGAACACCATATATTTT
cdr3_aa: CASSSVKGANTIYF

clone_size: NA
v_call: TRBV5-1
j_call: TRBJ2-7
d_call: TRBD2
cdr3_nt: TGCGCCAGCAGCTTGGCCCCCGGGACTAGCGGGGTATCCTACGAGCAGTACTTC
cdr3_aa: CASSLAPGTSGVSYEQYF

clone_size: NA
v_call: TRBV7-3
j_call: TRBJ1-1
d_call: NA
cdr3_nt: TGTGCCAGCAGCCACGGACAGAAGAACACTGAAGCTTTCTTT
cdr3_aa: CASSHGQKNTEAFF

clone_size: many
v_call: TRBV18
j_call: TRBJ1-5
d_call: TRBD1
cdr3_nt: TGTGCCAGCTCACCACTTCCAAAGGGACAGGGCAATCAGCCCCAGCATTTT
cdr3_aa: CASSPLPKGQGNQPQHF

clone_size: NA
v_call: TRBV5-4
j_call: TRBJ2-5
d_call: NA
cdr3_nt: TGTGCCAGCAGCTCCCCTGGCGCCCCACTTCAAGAGACCCAGTACTTC
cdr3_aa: CASSSPGAPLQETQYF

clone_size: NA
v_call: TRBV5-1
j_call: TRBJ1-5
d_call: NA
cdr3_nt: TGCGCCAGCAGCTTGAAGGGGGGGCCTAATCAGCCCCAGCATTTT
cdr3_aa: CASSLKGGPNQPQHF

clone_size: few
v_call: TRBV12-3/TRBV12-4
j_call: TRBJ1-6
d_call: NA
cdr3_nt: TGTGCCAGCAGTTTAAGGCCAGGGAGTTCACCCCTCCACTTT
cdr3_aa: CASSLRPGSSPLHF

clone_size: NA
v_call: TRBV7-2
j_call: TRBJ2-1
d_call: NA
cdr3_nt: TGTGCCAGCAACTCCCCATCGGGATGGGGCAATGAGCAGTTCTTC
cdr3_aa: CASNSPSGWGNEQFF

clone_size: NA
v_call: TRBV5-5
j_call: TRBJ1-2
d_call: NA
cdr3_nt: TGTGCCAGCAGCGAATTACAGGGAGATTATGGCTACACCTTC
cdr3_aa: CASSELQGDYGYTF

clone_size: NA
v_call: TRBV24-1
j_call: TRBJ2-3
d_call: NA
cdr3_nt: TGTGCCACCAGTCAATCAGATACGCAGTATTTT
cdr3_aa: CATSQSDTQYF

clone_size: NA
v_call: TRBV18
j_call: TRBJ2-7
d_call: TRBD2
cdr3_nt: TGTGCCAGCTCGCTTCGGACTAGCGACCACGAGCAGTACTTC
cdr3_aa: CASSLRTSDHEQYF

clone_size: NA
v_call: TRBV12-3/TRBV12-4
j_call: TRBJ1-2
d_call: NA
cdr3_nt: TGTGCCAGCAGTTTAGGAGGGGGGGGTTTAAGTGGCTACACCTTC
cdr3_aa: CASSLGGGGLSGYTF

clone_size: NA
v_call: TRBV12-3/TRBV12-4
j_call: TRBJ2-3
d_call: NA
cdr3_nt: TGTGCCAGCAAAGGACGGCTGGGCACAGATACGCAGTATTTT
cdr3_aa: CASKGRLGTDTQYF

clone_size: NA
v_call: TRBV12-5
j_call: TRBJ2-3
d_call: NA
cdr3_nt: TGTGCTAGTGGGGGAACAACAGGGTCGGATACGCAGTATTTT
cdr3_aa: CASGGTTGSDTQYF

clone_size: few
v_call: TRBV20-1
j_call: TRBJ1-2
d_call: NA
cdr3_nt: TGCAGTGCCCCCAGCAGAGCTAACTATGGCTACACCTTC
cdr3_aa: CSAPSRANYGYTF

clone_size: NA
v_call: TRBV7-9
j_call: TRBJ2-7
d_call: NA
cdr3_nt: TGTGCCAGCACCTCGGTTGACGAGCAGTACTTC
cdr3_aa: CASTSVDEQYF

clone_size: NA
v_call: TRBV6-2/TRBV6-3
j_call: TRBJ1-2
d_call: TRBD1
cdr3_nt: TGTGCCAGCAGTTTCAACAGGGGGCTGAATGGCTACACCTTC
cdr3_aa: CASSFNRGLNGYTF

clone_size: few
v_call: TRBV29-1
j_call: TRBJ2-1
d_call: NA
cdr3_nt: TGCAGCGTTGAAACGCAGGGAGTTGAGCAGTTCTTC
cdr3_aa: CSVETQGVEQFF

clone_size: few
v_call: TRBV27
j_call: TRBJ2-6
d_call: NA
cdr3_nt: TGTGCCAGCAGTCCGGTGTCCAACGTCCTGACTTTC
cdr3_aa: CASSPVSNVLTF